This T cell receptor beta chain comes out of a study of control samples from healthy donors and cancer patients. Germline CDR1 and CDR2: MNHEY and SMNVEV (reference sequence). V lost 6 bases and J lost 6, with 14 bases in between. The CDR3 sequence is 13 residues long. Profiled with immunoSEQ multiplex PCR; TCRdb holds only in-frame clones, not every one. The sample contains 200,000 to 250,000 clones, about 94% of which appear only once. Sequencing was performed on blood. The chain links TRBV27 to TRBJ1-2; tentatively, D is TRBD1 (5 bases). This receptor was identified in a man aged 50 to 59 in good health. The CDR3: CASRGGVGDGYTF. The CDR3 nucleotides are TGTGCCAGCAGGGGGGGAGTTGGGGATGGCTACACCTTC.